The next 17 T cell receptor beta chains were all read from a single sample in a study of blood T cell repertoires in COVID-19. Clones were read by immunoSEQ multiplex PCR, and TCRdb kept only the in-frame ones, dropping some. The sample records about 200,000 clones, about nine tenths being singletons. The sample consisted of PBMCs or T cells enriched from blood (not recorded which). These receptors all come from a woman aged 25 to 39 with acute COVID-19.

V and J are TRBV19 and TRBJ1-5; unclear D gene. Germline-derived CDR1 and CDR2 are LNHDA and SQIVND (reference sequence). The V gene lost 2 bases and the J gene lost 7 bases, with 12 bases spanning the gap. The CDR3 is 14 residues long. This CDR3 reads CASSISGSGQPQHF. CDR3 in DNA: TGTGCCAGTAGTATATCGGGGTCCGGCCAGCCCCAGCATTTT.

This clone was picked up many times. This chain connects TRBV15 to TRBJ1-5; 7 bases align to TRBD1. The CDR3 runs 17 residues. J was trimmed by 1 base and V by 6 bases; bases with no gene match: 12. In germline, CDR1 is LNHNV, CDR2 YYDKDF (reference sequence). This chain's CDR3 is CATRGATRGSSNQPQHF. Written as DNA, the CDR3 is TGTGCCACCAGAGGAGCTACCAGGGGGAGCAGCAATCAGCCCCAGCATTTT.

The rearrangement joins TRBV9 to TRBJ1-2; TRBD1 matches 12 bases. Trimming at V came to 2 bases and at J to 8 bases, leaving 7 bases not matched to a gene. The CDR3 extends over 15 amino acids. Germline CDR1 and CDR2: SGDLS and YYNGEE. CDR3 bases: TGTGCCAGCAGCGTCCTGGGACAGGGGGCAAGAGGCTACACCTTC. Translating gives CASSVLGQGARGYTF. Combining the CDR3 with reference TRBV9 and TRBJ1-2 gives the whole variable domain DSGVTQTPKHLITATGQRVTLRCSPRSGDLSVYWYQQSLDQGLQFLIQYYNGEERAKGNILERFSAQQFPDLHSELNLSSLELGDSALYFCASSVLGQGARGYTFGSGTRLTVV.

The chain employs TRBV4-3 and TRBJ1-4; 7 bases fit TRBD1. CDR1 and CDR2 (germline): LGHNA, YSLEER. The CDR3 sequence is 18 residues long. With 0 bases clipped from V and 5 bases from J, the junction kept 12 bases outside the gene matches. The CDR3 region is CASSQDPYGTALNEKLFF. The CDR3 bases are TGCGCCAGCAGCCAAGACCCGTACGGGACAGCACTAAATGAAAAACTGTTTTTT.

The chain employs TRBV6-2 or TRBV6-3 and TRBJ2-3; 9 nucleotides line up with TRBD2. V shed 5 bases and J 4 bases; nucleotides not matched to a gene: 10. The CDR3 consists of 16 residues. Germline V gives CDR1 MNHEY, CDR2 SVGEGT. The CDR3 DNA is TGTGCCAGCAGTCGGGGGAGTAGCGGGGGAGCAGATACGCAGTATTTT. Amino acids: CASSRGSSGGADTQYF.

V and J are TRBV6-5 and TRBJ1-1, with TRBD1 matching 8 bases. This CDR3 region has 15 residues. Germline trimming cut 5 bases from V and 4 bases from J; bases unmatched to any gene: 9. Germline CDR1 and CDR2: MNHEY and SVGAGI. CDR3 sequence reads: CASSPWTGIGTEAFF. The CDR3 DNA is TGTGCCAGCAGTCCTTGGACAGGGATTGGCACTGAAGCTTTCTTT.

This chain joins TRBV10-3 and TRBJ1-3; 8 nucleotides agree with TRBD1. The CDR3 totals 18 residues. Per the germline V gene, CDR1 is ENHRY and CDR2 is SYGVKD. Trimming took 4 bases from V and 1 from J; bases not matched to a gene: 12. CDR3 nucleotides: TGTGCCATCAGTGCGAGTCGGACAGGGCCTCTTTCTGGAAACACCATATATTTT. This gives the protein CAISASRTGPLSGNTIYF.

The chain combines TRBV30 with TRBJ1-1, with TRBD1 matching over 7 bases. Germline V gene sequence: CDR1 GTSNPN, CDR2 SVGIG (reference sequence). The CDR3 contains 14 residues. The J segment lost 4 bases and the V segment lost 4 bases, leaving 9 bases of the junction unmatched. The CDR3 spells CAWTRTGRGTEAFF. The CDR3 coding sequence is TGTGCCTGGACTAGGACAGGCAGAGGCACTGAAGCTTTCTTT.

This rearrangement joins TRBV6-2 or TRBV6-3 to TRBJ2-1; D is unresolved. The CDR3 totals 14 residues. V lost 4 bases to trimming and J lost 5 bases, with 12 bases between them. CDR1 MNHEY and CDR2 SVGEGT come from the germline V gene. CDR3 DNA sequence: TGTGCCAGCAGTTCCGGTAGAAATGACAATGAGCAGTTCTTC. Residues: CASSSGRNDNEQFF.

V usage is TRBV30 and J usage is TRBJ2-3; weak D call: TRBD2 (7 bases). Germline assignment: CDR1 GTSNPN and CDR2 SVGIG (reference sequence). The CDR3 has 15 residues. V was trimmed by 1 base and J by 0 bases, leaving 11 bases between them. The CDR3 DNA is TGTGCCTGGAGTGGAGGGGGGGGAAGCACAGATACGCAGTATTTT. Translation gives CAWSGGGGSTDTQYF.

This rearrangement joins TRBV29-1 to TRBJ2-1, with 10 bases matching TRBD1. Germline CDR1 and CDR2: SQVTM and ANQGSEA. The V segment lost 4 bases and the J segment 8 bases; nucleotides outside the gene matches: 8. This CDR3 spans 14 amino acids. CDR3 in DNA: TGCAGCGTTGTCGGGGGACAGGGGATTGATGAGCAGTTCTTC. Its translation is CSVVGGQGIDEQFF.

The chain carries TRBV25-1 and TRBJ2-5; weak D call: TRBD1 (5 bases). V was pared by 2 bases and J by 1 base, with 11 bases between. The germline CDR1 and CDR2 sequences are MGHDK and SYGVNS. CDR3 length: 15 amino acids. The CDR3 here is CASSERAGPQETQYF. The CDR3 DNA reads TGTGCCAGCAGTGAACGGGCAGGGCCCCAAGAGACCCAGTACTTC.

This chain joins TRBV27 and TRBJ2-3; 12 bases fit TRBD2. The CDR3 is 15 residues long. In germline, CDR1 is MNHEY, CDR2 SMNVEV (reference sequence). Trimming removed 2 bases from V and 8 bases from J; junction bases left unmatched: 5. The CDR3 spells CASSLLAGGQATQYF. The DNA for the CDR3 is TGTGCCAGCAGTTTACTAGCGGGGGGGCAGGCTACGCAGTATTTT.

This chain uses TRBV3-1 (or the pseudogene TRBV3-2) with TRBJ2-1; 10 nucleotides line up with TRBD2. The CDR3 sequence is 15 residues long. Per the germline V gene, CDR1 is LGHDT and CDR2 is YNNKEL (reference sequence). The J segment lost 2 bases and the V segment lost 4 bases, leaving 2 bases of the junction unmatched. CDR3 residues: CASSLSGGAYNEQFF. Here the CDR3 DNA reads TGTGCCAGCAGCCTCAGCGGGGGGGCCTACAATGAGCAGTTCTTC.

V gene TRBV3-1 (or the pseudogene TRBV3-2) combines with J gene TRBJ1-3; D unclear. This CDR3 spans 15 amino acids. Trimming left V 0 bases short and J 0 bases short, with 6 bases between. Germline CDR1 reads LGHDT; CDR2 reads YNNKEL (reference sequence). DNA for the CDR3: TGTGCCAGCAGCCAAGATTCCAGCTCTGGAAACACCATATATTTT. It yields the protein CASSQDSSSGNTIYF.

The rearrangement joins TRBV5-4 to TRBJ1-3; possible D gene TRBD1, 5 bases. Germline V gives CDR1 SGHNT, CDR2 YYREEE (reference sequence). The V and J ends lost 3 bases and 5 bases respectively, with 9 bases between them. The CDR3 loop spans 13 amino acids. The CDR3 DNA is TGTGCCAGCAGCTCCCCGGACAGAAACACCATATATTTT. Residues: CASSSPDRNTIYF.

This sequence joins TRBV7-9 and TRBJ1-1; the D is unclear. Trimming stripped 3 bases from V and 5 bases from J, with 13 bases between. The CDR3 consists of 14 residues. Germline V gene sequence: CDR1 SEHNR, CDR2 FQNEAQ (reference sequence). CDR3 bases: TGTGCCAGCAGCTTGGGGAGGTGGGTAACTGAAGCTTTCTTT. Translating it yields CASSLGRWVTEAFF.